This T cell receptor beta chain was sequenced for a study of identical twins. Whole-study findings and limits: Fewer insertions were carried by abundant cord blood beta clonotypes, but none was seen in memory repertoires. The study based its conclusions on cross-sectional statistical analysis and did not follow the same donors.

It was template switching that added a universal primer site, and there were unique molecular identifiers on the cDNA. One entry per CDR3 protein, called by TCRdb with MiXCR from the 5' RACE reads. The sample yields some 710,000 distinct CDR3 sequences, approximately 6% seen once. V lost 3 bases to trimming and J lost 5 bases; unmatched junction nucleotides: 3. The CDR3 covers 14 residues. The table lists this clonotype with many counts. The antigen is unknown. Sequencing was performed on naive T cells sorted from blood. The chain uses TRBV12-3 or TRBV12-4 and TRBJ2-3; 9 positions match TRBD1. This clonotype was sampled from a man younger than 30 in good health. As DNA, the CDR3 is TGTGCCAGCAGTTTGTGGGACAGGGAAGATACGCAGTATTTT. Its protein product is CASSLWDREDTQYF.